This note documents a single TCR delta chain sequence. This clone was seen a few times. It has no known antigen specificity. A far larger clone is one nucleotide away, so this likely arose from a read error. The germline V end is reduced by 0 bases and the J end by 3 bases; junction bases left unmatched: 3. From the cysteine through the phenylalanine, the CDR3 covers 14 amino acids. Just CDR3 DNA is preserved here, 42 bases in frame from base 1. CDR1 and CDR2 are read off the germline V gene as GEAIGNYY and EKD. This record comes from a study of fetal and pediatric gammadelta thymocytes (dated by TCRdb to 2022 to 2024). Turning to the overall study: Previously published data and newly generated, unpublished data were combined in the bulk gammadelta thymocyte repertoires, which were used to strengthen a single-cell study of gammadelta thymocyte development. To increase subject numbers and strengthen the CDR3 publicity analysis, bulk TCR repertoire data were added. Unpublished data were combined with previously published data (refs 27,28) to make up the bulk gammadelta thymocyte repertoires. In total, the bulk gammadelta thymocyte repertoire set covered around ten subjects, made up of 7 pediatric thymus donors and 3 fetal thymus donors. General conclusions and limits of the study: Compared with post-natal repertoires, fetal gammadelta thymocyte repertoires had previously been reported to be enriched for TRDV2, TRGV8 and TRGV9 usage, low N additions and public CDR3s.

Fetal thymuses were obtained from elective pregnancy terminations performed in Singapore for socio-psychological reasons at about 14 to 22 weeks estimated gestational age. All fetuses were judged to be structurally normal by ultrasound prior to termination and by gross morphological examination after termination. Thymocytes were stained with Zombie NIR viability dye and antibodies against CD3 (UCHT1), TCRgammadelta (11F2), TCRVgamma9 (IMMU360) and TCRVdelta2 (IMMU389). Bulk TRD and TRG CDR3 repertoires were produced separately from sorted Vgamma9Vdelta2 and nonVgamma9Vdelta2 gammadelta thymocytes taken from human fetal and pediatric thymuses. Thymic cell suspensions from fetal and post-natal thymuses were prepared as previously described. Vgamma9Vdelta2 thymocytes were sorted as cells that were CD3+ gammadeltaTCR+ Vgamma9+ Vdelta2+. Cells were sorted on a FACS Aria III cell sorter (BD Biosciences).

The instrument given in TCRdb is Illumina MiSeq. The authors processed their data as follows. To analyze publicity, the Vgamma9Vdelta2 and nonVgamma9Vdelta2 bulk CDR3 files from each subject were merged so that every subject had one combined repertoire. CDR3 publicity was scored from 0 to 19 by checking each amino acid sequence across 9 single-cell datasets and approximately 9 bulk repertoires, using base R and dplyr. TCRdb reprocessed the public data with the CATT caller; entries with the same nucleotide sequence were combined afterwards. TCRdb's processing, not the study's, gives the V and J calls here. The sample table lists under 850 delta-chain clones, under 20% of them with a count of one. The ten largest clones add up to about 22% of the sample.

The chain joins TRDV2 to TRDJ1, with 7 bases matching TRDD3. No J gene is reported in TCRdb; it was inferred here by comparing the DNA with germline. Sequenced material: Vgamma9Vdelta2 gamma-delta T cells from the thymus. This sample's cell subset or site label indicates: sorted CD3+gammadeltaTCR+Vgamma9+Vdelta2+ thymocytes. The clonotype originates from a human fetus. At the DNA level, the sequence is TGTGCCTGTGACACCGTGGGGGACTCCGATAAACTCATCTTT. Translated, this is CACDTVGDSDKLIF.